Presented here are 11 T cell receptor beta chains from one specimen sequenced in a study of beta chain features in type 1 diabetes. Study outcomes and limitations: TCRB CDR3 length was moderately but significantly reduced in all four CD4+ subsets of Type 1 diabetes patients.

No antigens are known for them. Isolated RNA was reverse transcribed in full, so expressed TCRB transcripts were sequenced. Data came from immunoSEQ multiplex PCR; TCRdb stores just in-frame clones and leaves some out. This table has about 250,000 clones, under 13% appearing once. Specimen: naive CD4+ T cells from blood. Every receptor here comes from a man aged 30 to 45 with type 1 diabetes.

The CDR3 protein is CASSPPGLAGGRPYNEQFF. The CDR3, as DNA: TGTGCCAGCTCACCACCAGGGCTAGCGGGGGGCCGGCCCTACAATGAGCAGTTCTTC. The chain uses TRBV18 and TRBJ2-1, with TRBD2 matching 11 bases. The V segment lost 0 bases and the J segment 2 bases; nucleotides outside the gene matches: 9. The CDR3 extends over 19 amino acids. Germline loops: CDR1 KGHSH, CDR2 LQKENI.

The genes are TRBV7-9 and TRBJ2-5, with 8 bases matching TRBD2. This CDR3 is 16 amino acids long. The V gene's germline CDR1 is SEHNR and CDR2 FQNEAQ (reference sequence). V lost 5 bases and J lost 5; bases outside the gene matches: 13. The chain's CDR3 is CASSKIFGTGGETQYF. DNA for the CDR3: TGTGCCAGCAGCAAAATATTCGGCACGGGGGGGGAGACCCAGTACTTC.

This clone was counted a few times. This sequence joins TRBV9 and TRBJ2-5; 7 bases fit TRBD1. V lost 4 bases and J lost 0; bases outside the gene matches: 3. Germline V gene lookup returns CDR1 SGDLS and CDR2 YYNGEE. CDR3 length equals 14 residues. In DNA, the CDR3 is TGTGCCAGCAGCTTACAGGGGAACCAAGAGACCCAGTACTTC. It encodes CASSLQGNQETQYF.

This clone was counted between two and nine times. The V call is TRBV7-2, the J call TRBJ2-1; the D gene is possibly TRBD2 (6 bases). The CDR3 loop spans 15 amino acids. The germline V gene encodes CDR1 SGHTA and CDR2 FQGNSA. Trimming removed 6 bases from V and 0 bases from J, with 12 bases in between. CDR3 amino acids: CASRMDGSSYNEQFF. The CDR3 DNA sequence: TGTGCCAGCAGAATGGACGGGAGCTCCTACAATGAGCAGTTCTTC.

The chain is built from TRBV2 and TRBJ1-1; weak D call: TRBD1 (6 bases). The length of the CDR3 is 15 residues. Germline lookup yields CDR1 SNHLY and CDR2 FYNNEI. The V gene lost 7 bases and the J gene lost 6 bases, with 21 bases spanning the gap. CDR3 sequence: CASTSRKQGIAEAFF. CDR3 bases: TGTGCCAGCACCTCGCGCAAACAGGGTATCGCTGAAGCTTTCTTT.

This chain connects TRBV4-3 to TRBJ1-1, with D perhaps TRBD1 (6 bases). The V and J ends lost 4 bases and 4 bases respectively, with 10 bases between them. Germline values: CDR1 LGHNA, CDR2 YSLEER. This CDR3 comprises 13 residues. For the CDR3, the DNA is TGCGCCAGCAGCCTAACAGGGACCACTGAAGCTTTCTTT. Translation: CASSLTGTTEAFF.

This clone occurred a few times. The rearrangement uses TRBV5-1 and TRBJ2-2; D is possibly TRBD2 (5 bases). V was trimmed by 5 bases and J by 2 bases, leaving 7 bases between them. CDR3 length: 13 amino acids. The germline V gene encodes CDR1 SGHRS and CDR2 YFSETQ. The DNA of the CDR3 is TGCGCCAGCAGGTCTAGCAACACCGGGGAGCTGTTTTTT. As protein: CASRSSNTGELFF. The full variable domain, with the rest looked up from reference TRBV5-1 and TRBJ2-2, is KAGVTQTPRYLIKTRGQQVTLSCSPISGHRSVSWYQQTPGQGLQFLFEYFSETQRNKGNFPGRFSGRQFSNSRSEMNVSTLELGDSALYLCASRSSNTGELFFGEGSRLTVL.

This clone was observed a handful of times. V usage is TRBV7-2 and J usage is TRBJ1-5, with TRBD1 matching over 9 bases. V shed 5 bases, J shed 7 bases, and the junction held 6 bases outside the gene matches. Per germline, CDR1 SGHTA and CDR2 FQGNSA. This CDR3 is built from 14 residues. The CDR3 DNA reads TGTGCCAGCAGCGGAGGGGGACAGGGCCAGCCCCAGCATTTT. Protein sequence: CASSGGGQGQPQHF.

The sample holds a few counts of this clone. The chain employs TRBV5-6 and TRBJ1-5; 7 positions agree with TRBD1. This CDR3 region has 14 residues. V shed 0 bases, J shed 5 bases, and the junction held 2 bases outside the gene matches. CDR1 is SGHDT, CDR2 YYEEEE, per germline. Written as DNA, the CDR3 is TGTGCCAGCAGCTTGGCCGACAGGGATCAGCCCCAGCATTTT. Its protein product is CASSLADRDQPQHF. The full variable domain, with the rest looked up from reference TRBV5-6 and TRBJ1-5, is DAGVTQSPTHLIKTRGQQVTLRCSPKSGHDTVSWYQQALGQGPQFIFQYYEEEERQRGNFPDRFSGHQFPNYSSELNVNALLLGDSALYLCASSLADRDQPQHFGDGTRLSIL.

The chain combines TRBV5-1 with TRBJ1-1, with 7 bases aligning to TRBD1. The CDR3 loop spans 15 amino acids. The J segment lost 4 bases and the V segment lost 4 bases, leaving 10 bases of the junction unmatched. Germline-derived CDR1 and CDR2 are SGHRS and YFSETQ. The CDR3 sequence is CASSTRQGASTEAFF. CDR3 in DNA: TGCGCCAGCAGCACCCGACAGGGTGCAAGCACTGAAGCTTTCTTT.

Only a few counts were recorded for this clone. The chain has TRBV4-1 and TRBJ1-2; D possibly corresponds to TRBD1 (6 bases). The CDR3 has 15 amino acids. The V gene's germline CDR1 is MGHRA and CDR2 YSYEKL. Trimming shortened V by 2 bases and J by 3 bases, and 13 bases separated the two germline ends. CDR3 sequence (DNA): TGCGCCAGCAGCCAAACCTCACAGGGCGACTATGGCTACACCTTC. It translates to CASSQTSQGDYGYTF.